The text below deals with one TCR beta chain. Its antigen remains unidentified. The data were obtained in a study of T cells after yellow fever vaccination. For TCR, cDNA came from 5'RACE template switching, which added a universal primer site and UMIs. TCRdb reprocessed the 5' RACE reads with MiXCR, giving one entry per CDR3 protein. In the table there are about 260,000 distinct CDR3 sequences, under 15% of which are singletons. Study outcomes and limitations: Booster samples showed a return of most primary-vaccination clones (roughly 96% CD4, around 88% CD8). A minor fraction of clonotypes spanned both CD4 and CD8 compartments. From the bulk population, abundant clonotypes could contaminate and appear within FACS-sorted repertoires.

Germline CDR1 and CDR2: SEHNR and FQNEAQ (reference sequence). The V gene lost 5 bases and the J gene lost 4 bases, with 21 bases spanning the gap. This CDR3 has 16 amino acids. The chain couples TRBV7-9 to TRBJ2-7, with TRBD2 as a possible D gene (6 bases). The clonotype originates from a man aged 25-45 years who received the YFV17D yellow fever vaccine. The material was CD4+ T cells sorted from PBMCs, obtained 45 days after the yellow fever booster vaccination. CDR3 amino acids: CASSPSGLPSAYEQYF. Written as DNA, the CDR3 is TGTGCCAGCAGCCCCTCGGGACTTCCGTCGGCGTACGAGCAGTACTTC.